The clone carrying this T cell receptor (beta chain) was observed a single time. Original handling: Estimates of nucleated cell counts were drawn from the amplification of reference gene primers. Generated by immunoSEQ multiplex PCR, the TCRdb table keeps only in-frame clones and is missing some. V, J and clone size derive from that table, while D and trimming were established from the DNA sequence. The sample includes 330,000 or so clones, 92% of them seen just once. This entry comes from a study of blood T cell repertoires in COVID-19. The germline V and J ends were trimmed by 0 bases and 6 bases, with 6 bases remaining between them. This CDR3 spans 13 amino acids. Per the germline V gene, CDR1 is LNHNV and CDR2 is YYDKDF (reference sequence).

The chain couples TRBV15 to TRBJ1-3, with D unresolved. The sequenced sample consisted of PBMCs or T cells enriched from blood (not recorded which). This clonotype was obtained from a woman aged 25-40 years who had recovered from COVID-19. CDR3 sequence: CATSREGVNTIYF. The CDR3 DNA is TGTGCCACCAGCAGAGAAGGAGTAAACACCATATATTTT.